This TCR beta chain was sequenced during a study of blood T cell repertoires in COVID-19. Study as a whole: Whether acute or convalescent, the COVID-19 samples came from the United States, Italy and Spain. PBMCs, B-cell-depleted T cells, or T cells provided the cDNA or gDNA that made up the material.

Original analysis: Reference gene primer amplification gave nucleated cell count estimates. Method: immunoSEQ multiplex PCR; TCRdb's copy keeps in-frame clones and lacks some. V and J calls plus clone size are reproduced from that table; the DNA served to infer D and trimming. The sample carries under 200,000 clones, 83% recorded once. This CDR3 region has 15 residues. Germline-derived CDR1 and CDR2 are MNHEY and SVGAGI. V lost 8 bases and J 6 bases, leaving 20 bases between the germline ends. The sample taken for sequencing was peripheral blood. The TCR comes from a woman between 65 and 79 years old who had recovered from COVID-19. This chain uses TRBV6-5 with TRBJ2-1, with D perhaps TRBD2 (5 bases). CDR3 DNA: TGTGCCAGCCGGGGTGGGTTTGCGGGCCCCAATGAGCAGTTCTTC. This encodes CASRGGFAGPNEQFF.